Given below is one TCR beta chain in context. CDR1 and CDR2 (germline): SQVTM, ANQGSEA. The CDR3 is made up of 14 amino acids. Trimming took 6 bases from V and 4 from J, leaving 18 bases between them. The data originate from a study of blood T cells in healthy people across ages. A sample-barcoded 5' primer and a J-beta primer mix were used in a second PCR of roughly 7 to 11 cycles. TCRdb analysed the 5' RACE reads with MiXCR anew, one entry per CDR3 protein. This sample has about 1.8 million distinct CDR3 sequences, with around 50% found just once. This receptor was identified in a woman in her thirties or forties in good health. The chain couples TRBV29-1 to TRBJ1-2; D call uncertain. Sample: blood. The CDR3 region is CSVVDPSLGYGYTF. The CDR3 DNA sequence: TGCAGCGTAGTGGACCCCTCTTTGGGCTATGGCTACACCTTC. Variable domain in full (rest from reference TRBV29-1 and TRBJ1-2): SAVISQKPSRDICQRGTSLTIQCQVDSQVTMMFWYRQQPGQSLTLIATANQGSEATYESGFVIDKFPISRPNLTFSTLTVSNMSPEDSSIYLCSVVDPSLGYGYTFGSGTRLTVV.